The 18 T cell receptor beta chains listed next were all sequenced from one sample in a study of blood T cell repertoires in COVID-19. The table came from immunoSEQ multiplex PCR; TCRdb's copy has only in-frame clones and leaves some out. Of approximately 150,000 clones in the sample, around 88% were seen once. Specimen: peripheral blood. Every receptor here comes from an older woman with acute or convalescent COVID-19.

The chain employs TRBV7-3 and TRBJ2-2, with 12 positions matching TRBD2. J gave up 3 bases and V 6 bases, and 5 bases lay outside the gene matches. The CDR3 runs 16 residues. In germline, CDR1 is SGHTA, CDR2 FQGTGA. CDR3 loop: CASSRTSGADTGELFF. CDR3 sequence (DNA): TGTGCCAGCAGTCGGACTAGCGGGGCGGACACCGGGGAGCTGTTTTTT. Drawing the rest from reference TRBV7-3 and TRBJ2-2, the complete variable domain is GAGVSQTPSNKVTEKGKYVELRCDPISGHTALYWYRQSLGQGPEFLIYFQGTGAADDSGLPNDRFFAVRPEGSVSTLKIQRTERGDSAVYLCASSRTSGADTGELFFGEGSRLTVL.

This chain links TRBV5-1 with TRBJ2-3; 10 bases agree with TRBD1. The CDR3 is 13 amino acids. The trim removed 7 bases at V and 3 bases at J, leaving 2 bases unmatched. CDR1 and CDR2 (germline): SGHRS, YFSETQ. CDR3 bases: TGCGCCAGCTGGACAGGGGGTACAGATACGCAGTATTTT. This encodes CASWTGGTDTQYF.

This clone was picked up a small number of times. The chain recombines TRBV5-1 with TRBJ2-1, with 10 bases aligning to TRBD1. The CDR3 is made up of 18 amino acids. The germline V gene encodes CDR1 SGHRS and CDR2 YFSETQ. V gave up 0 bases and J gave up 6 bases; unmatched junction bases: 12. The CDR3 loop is CASSLEGAGTGEINEQFF. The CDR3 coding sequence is TGCGCCAGCAGCTTGGAAGGCGCCGGGACAGGGGAAATCAATGAGCAGTTCTTC.

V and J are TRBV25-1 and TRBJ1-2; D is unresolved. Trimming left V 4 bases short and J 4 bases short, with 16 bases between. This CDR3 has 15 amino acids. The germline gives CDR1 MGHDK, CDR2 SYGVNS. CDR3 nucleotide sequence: TGTGCCAGCAGTGTTGAGATGGTTCCCCCCTATGGCTACACCTTC. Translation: CASSVEMVPPYGYTF.

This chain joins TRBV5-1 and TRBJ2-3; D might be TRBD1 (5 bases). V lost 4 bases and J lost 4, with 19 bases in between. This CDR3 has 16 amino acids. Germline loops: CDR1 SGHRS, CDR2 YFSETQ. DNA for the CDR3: TGCGCCAGCAGCGGGGTTTATAGGGAAGGGGCAGATACGCAGTATTTT. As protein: CASSGVYREGADTQYF.

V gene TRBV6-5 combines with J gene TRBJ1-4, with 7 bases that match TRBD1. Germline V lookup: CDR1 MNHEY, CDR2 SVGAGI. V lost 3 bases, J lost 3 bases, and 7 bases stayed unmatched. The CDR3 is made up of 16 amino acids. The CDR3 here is CASSYSYRGANEKLFF. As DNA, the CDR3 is TGTGCCAGCAGTTATTCCTACAGGGGTGCTAATGAAAAACTGTTTTTT.

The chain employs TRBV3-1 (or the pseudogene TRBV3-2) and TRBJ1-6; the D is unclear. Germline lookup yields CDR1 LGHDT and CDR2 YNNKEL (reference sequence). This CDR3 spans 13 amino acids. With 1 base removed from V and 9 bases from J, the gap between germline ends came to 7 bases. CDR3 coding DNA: TGTGCCAGCAGCCAAGTTGTGAGTTCACCCCTCCACTTT. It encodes CASSQVVSSPLHF.

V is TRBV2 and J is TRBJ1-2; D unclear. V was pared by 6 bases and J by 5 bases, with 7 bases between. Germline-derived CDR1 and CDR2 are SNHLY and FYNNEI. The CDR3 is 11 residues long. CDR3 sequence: CASRSGYGYTF. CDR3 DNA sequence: TGTGCCAGCAGGTCAGGATATGGCTACACCTTC.

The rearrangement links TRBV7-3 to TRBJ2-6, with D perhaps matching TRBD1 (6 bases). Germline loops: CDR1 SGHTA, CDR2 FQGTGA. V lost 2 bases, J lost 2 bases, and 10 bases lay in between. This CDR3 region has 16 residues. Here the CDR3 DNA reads TGTGCCAGCAGCTTAGGCCCAGGGGCTGGGGCCAACGTCCTGACTTTC. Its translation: CASSLGPGAGANVLTF.

The CDR3 here is CASRRSATNEKLFF. The CDR3 coding sequence is TGTGCCAGCAGGAGAAGCGCAACTAATGAAAAACTGTTTTTT. This chain uses TRBV7-2 with TRBJ1-4; D gene uncertain. The CDR3 length is 14 residues. Germline CDR1 and CDR2: SGHTA and FQGNSA. V lost 6 bases, J lost 0 bases, and 8 bases lay in between.

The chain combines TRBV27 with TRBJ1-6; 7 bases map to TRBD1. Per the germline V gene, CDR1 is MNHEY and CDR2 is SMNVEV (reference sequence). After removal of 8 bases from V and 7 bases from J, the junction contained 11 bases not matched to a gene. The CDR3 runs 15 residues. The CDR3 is CASRTPTGVNSPLHF. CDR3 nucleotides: TGTGCCAGCCGAACTCCAACAGGGGTGAATTCACCCCTCCACTTT.

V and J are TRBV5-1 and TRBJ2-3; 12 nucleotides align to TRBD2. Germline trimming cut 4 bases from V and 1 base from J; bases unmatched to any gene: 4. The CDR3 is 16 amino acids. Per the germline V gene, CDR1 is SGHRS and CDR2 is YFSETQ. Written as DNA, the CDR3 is TGCGCCAGCAGCCGAAGGACTAGCGGGGGCACAGATACGCAGTATTTT. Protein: CASSRRTSGGTDTQYF.

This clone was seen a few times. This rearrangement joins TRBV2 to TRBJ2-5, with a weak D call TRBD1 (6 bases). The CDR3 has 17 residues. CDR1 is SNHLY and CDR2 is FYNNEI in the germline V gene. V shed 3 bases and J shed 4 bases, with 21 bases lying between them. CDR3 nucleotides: TGTGCCAGCAGTGACCTGGCCTGGGCGACAGGAGGAGAGACCCAGTACTTC. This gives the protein CASSDLAWATGGETQYF.

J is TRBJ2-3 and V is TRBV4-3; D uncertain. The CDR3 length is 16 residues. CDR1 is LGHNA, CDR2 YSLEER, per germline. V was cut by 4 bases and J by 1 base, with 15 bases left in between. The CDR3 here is CASSPQSAPGTDTQYF. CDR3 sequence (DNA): TGCGCCAGCAGCCCCCAATCTGCGCCTGGCACAGATACGCAGTATTTT.

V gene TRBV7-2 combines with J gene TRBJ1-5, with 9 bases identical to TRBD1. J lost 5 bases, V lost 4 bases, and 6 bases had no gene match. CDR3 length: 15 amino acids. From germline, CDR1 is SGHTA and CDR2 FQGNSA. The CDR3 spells CASSWYRGLDQPQHF. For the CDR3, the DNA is TGTGCCAGCAGCTGGTACAGGGGGCTTGATCAGCCCCAGCATTTT. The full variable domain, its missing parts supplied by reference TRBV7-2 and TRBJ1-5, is GAGVSQSPSNKVTEKGKDVELRCDPISGHTALYWYRQSLGQGLEFLIYFQGNSAPDKSGLPSDRFSAERTGGSVSTLTIQRTQQEDSAVYLCASSWYRGLDQPQHFGDGTRLSIL.

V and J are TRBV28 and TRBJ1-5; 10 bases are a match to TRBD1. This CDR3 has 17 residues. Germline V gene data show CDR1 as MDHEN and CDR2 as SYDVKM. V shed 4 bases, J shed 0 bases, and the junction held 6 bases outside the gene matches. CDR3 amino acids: CASSSRGQGHSNQPQHF. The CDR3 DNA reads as TGTGCCAGCAGTTCCCGGGGACAGGGGCATAGCAATCAGCCCCAGCATTTT.

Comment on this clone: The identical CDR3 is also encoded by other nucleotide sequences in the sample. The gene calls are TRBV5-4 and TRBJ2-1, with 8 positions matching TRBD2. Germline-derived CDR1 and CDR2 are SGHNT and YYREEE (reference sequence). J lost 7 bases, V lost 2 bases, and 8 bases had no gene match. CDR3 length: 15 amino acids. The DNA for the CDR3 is TGTGCCAGCAGCTTAGGGCTAGCGGGTGGAAATGAGCAGTTCTTC. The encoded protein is CASSLGLAGGNEQFF.

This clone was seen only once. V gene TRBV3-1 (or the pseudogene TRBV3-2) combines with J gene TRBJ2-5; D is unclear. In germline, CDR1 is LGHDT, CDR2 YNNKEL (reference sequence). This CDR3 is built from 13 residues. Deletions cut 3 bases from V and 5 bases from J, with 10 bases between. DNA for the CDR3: TGTGCCAGCAGCCAGGGTCGAGCGGAGACCCAGTACTTC. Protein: CASSQGRAETQYF.